This entry lists 23 T cell receptor beta chains sequenced from one sample in a study of cytomegalovirus exposure and HLA in healthy donors. With 60 Vbeta and 13 Jbeta primers, the PCR was carried out. Profiled with immunoSEQ multiplex PCR; TCRdb holds only in-frame clones, not every one. The sample shows 170,000 or so clones, around four fifths of them seen only once. The material sequenced was PBMCs. Every receptor here comes from a woman in her forties or fifties in good health and CMV-seropositive.

The V call is TRBV9, the J call TRBJ2-2; possible D gene TRBD1, 5 bases. This CDR3 region has 17 residues. From germline, CDR1 is SGDLS and CDR2 YYNGEE. The germline V and J ends were trimmed by 3 bases and 2 bases, with 17 bases remaining between them. This chain's CDR3 is CASSARGGARNTGELFF. The CDR3, as DNA: TGTGCCAGCAGCGCTAGGGGTGGGGCACGAAACACCGGGGAGCTGTTTTTT.

The chain joins TRBV5-6 to TRBJ2-2; perhaps TRBD1 as D (6 bases). Germline lookup yields CDR1 SGHDT and CDR2 YYEEEE. Trimming cost V 0 bases and J 3 bases, with 18 bases left between them. The CDR3 loop spans 18 amino acids. The CDR3 DNA is TGTGCCAGCAGCTTGGTTGTTGGAACAGGGACGGACACCGGGGAGCTGTTTTTT. Translation: CASSLVVGTGTDTGELFF.

The chain uses TRBV9 and TRBJ2-1; the D is unclear. Germline V gene data show CDR1 as SGDLS and CDR2 as YYNGEE. Trimming stripped 0 bases from V and 9 bases from J, with 10 bases between. CDR3 size: 13 residues. CDR3 loop: CASSVVSDGEQFF. The CDR3 DNA reads TGTGCCAGCAGCGTAGTAAGCGATGGTGAGCAGTTCTTC.

The chain carries TRBV5-6 and TRBJ2-7, with TRBD1 matching over 7 bases. The CDR3 covers 14 residues. Germline V gene sequence: CDR1 SGHDT, CDR2 YYEEEE. V lost 3 bases, J lost 1 base, and 4 bases stayed unmatched. For the CDR3, the DNA is TGTGCCAGCAGCTCGGGGACAGCGTCCTACGAGCAGTACTTC. This sequence encodes CASSSGTASYEQYF.

V gene TRBV2 combines with J gene TRBJ2-3; D gene uncertain. The CDR3 sequence is 15 residues long. CDR1 and CDR2 (germline): SNHLY, FYNNEI. Trimming removed 4 bases at V and 1 base at J, with 12 bases between. Here the CDR3 reads CASSVRPPGTDTQYF. In DNA, the CDR3 is TGTGCCAGCAGTGTTCGTCCTCCAGGCACAGATACGCAGTATTTT.

The genes are TRBV4-2 and TRBJ2-7; 7 bases are a match to TRBD2. CDR1 and CDR2 (germline): LGHNA, YNFKEQ. This CDR3 spans 15 amino acids. V trimming: 1 base; J trimming: 4 bases; junction bases outside the gene matches: 7. The CDR3 reads CASSQAGGGGYEQYF. The CDR3, as DNA: TGTGCCAGCAGCCAAGCGGGCGGGGGAGGGTACGAGCAGTACTTC.

V gene TRBV6-5 combines with J gene TRBJ2-2, with 7 bases lining up with TRBD2. The CDR3 is 16 amino acids. CDR1 and CDR2 from the germline V gene are MNHEY and SVGAGI. Losses at the gene ends were 0 bases for V and 7 bases for J; bases not matched to a gene: 8. The CDR3 region has the DNA TGTGCCAGCAGTTACTCTGGGACTAATATATACGGGGAGCTGTTTTTT. Amino acid sequence: CASSYSGTNIYGELFF.

The V call is TRBV7-3, the J call TRBJ2-2; 7 bases fit TRBD1. The CDR3 length is 16 residues. Germline CDR1 and CDR2: SGHTA and FQGTGA. V dropped 4 bases and J dropped 2; count of bases not matched to a gene: 7. The CDR3 coding sequence is TGTGCCAGCAGCTCCACCGGGACAGCCAACACCGGGGAGCTGTTTTTT. This encodes CASSSTGTANTGELFF.

This clone showed up just once. The V gene is TRBV5-1, the J gene TRBJ1-6; unclear D gene. V was pared by 0 bases and J by 2 bases, with 6 bases between. CDR3 length: 15 residues. Germline-derived CDR1 and CDR2 are SGHRS and YFSETQ. This chain's CDR3 is CASSLDTAYNSPLHF. The CDR3 region has the DNA TGCGCCAGCAGCTTGGATACTGCCTATAATTCACCCCTCCACTTT.

This clone has just a few counts. The V and J genes are TRBV29-1 and TRBJ2-7; 9 positions match TRBD1. Germline lookup yields CDR1 SQVTM and CDR2 ANQGSEA. CDR3 length: 12 residues. Trimming removed 6 bases from V and 10 bases from J; junction bases left unmatched: 10. The CDR3 region is CSVVPRDRDQYF. CDR3 bases: TGCAGCGTCGTGCCCCGGGACAGGGATCAGTACTTC.

This chain joins TRBV7-3 and TRBJ2-3, with 11 bases that match TRBD2. The CDR3 extends over 15 amino acids. Germline CDR1 and CDR2: SGHTA and FQGTGA. V shed 4 bases and J 1 base; nucleotides not matched to a gene: 1. The CDR3 sequence is CASSSGLAGTDTQYF. In DNA, the CDR3 is TGTGCCAGCAGCTCGGGACTAGCGGGCACAGATACGCAGTATTTT. The full variable domain, in which reference TRBV7-3 and TRBJ2-3 provide the parts outside the CDR3, is GAGVSQTPSNKVTEKGKYVELRCDPISGHTALYWYRQSLGQGPEFLIYFQGTGAADDSGLPNDRFFAVRPEGSVSTLKIQRTERGDSAVYLCASSSGLAGTDTQYFGPGTRLTVL.

A few counts support this clone. The chain couples TRBV2 to TRBJ2-7; 10 bases align to TRBD2. Germline V CDR1 and CDR2: SNHLY, FYNNEI. The CDR3 contains 16 residues. V shed 2 bases and J 6 bases; nucleotides not matched to a gene: 10. CDR3 residues: CASSELAGALWGEQYF. CDR3 in DNA: TGTGCCAGCAGTGAACTAGCGGGGGCCCTGTGGGGCGAGCAGTACTTC. Filled out from reference TRBV2 and TRBJ2-7, the complete variable domain reads EPEVTQTPSHQVTQMGQEVILRCVPISNHLYFYWYRQILGQKVEFLVSFYNNEISEKSEIFDDQFSVERPDGSNFTLKIRSTKLEDSAMYFCASSELAGALWGEQYFGPGTRLTVT.

The rearrangement uses TRBV6-9 and TRBJ2-7; TRBD2 is a possible D gene (6 bases). The V gene's germline CDR1 is MNHGY and CDR2 SVAAGI. The CDR3 sequence is 13 residues long. V was cut by 6 bases and J by 1 base, with 10 bases left in between. In DNA form, the CDR3 reads TGTGCCAGCAGGCTGCGGGGTTCCTACGAGCAGTACTTC. It codes for CASRLRGSYEQYF.

V and J are TRBV19 and TRBJ1-1; possible D gene TRBD1, 6 bases. The CDR3 runs 15 residues. V dropped 2 bases and J dropped 1 base, with 11 bases sitting between them. CDR1 LNHDA and CDR2 SQIVND come from the germline V gene (reference sequence). CDR3 nucleotide sequence: TGTGCCAGTAGTATATCGACAGGAAGGAACACTGAAGCTTTCTTT. It translates to CASSISTGRNTEAFF.

This chain connects TRBV6-6 to TRBJ1-1; tentative D call: TRBD1 (5 bases). This CDR3 spans 12 amino acids. From germline, CDR1 is MNHNY and CDR2 SVGAGI (reference sequence). Trimming cost V 2 bases and J 8 bases, with 9 bases left between them. CDR3 loop: CASSYPGGEAFF. The CDR3 nucleotides read TGTGCCAGCAGTTACCCGGGGGGGGAAGCTTTCTTT.

CDR3 nucleotides: TGTGCCAGCAGCTTGTCGACAGTTAATCAGCCCCAGCATTTT. Encoded protein: CASSLSTVNQPQHF. The chain couples TRBV5-6 to TRBJ1-5, with D perhaps TRBD1 (5 bases). Germline V lookup: CDR1 SGHDT, CDR2 YYEEEE. V dropped 1 base and J dropped 4 bases, with 9 bases sitting between them. The CDR3 is 14 amino acids.

The chain links TRBV5-1 to TRBJ2-3; 7 nucleotides line up with TRBD1. Germline assignment: CDR1 SGHRS and CDR2 YFSETQ. The CDR3 consists of 14 residues. Trimming took 4 bases from V and 4 from J; bases not matched to a gene: 6. This CDR3 reads CASSRDRLPDTQYF. The CDR3, as DNA: TGCGCCAGCAGCCGGGACAGACTCCCAGATACGCAGTATTTT.

The chain recombines TRBV13 with TRBJ2-7; TRBD1 agrees at 7 bases. This CDR3 comprises 13 residues. Germline CDR1 is PRHDT and CDR2 is FYEKMQ (reference sequence). The ends lost 5 bases at V and 2 bases at J; junction bases unmatched: 3. The CDR3 protein is CASSGDRPYEQYF. CDR3 in DNA: TGTGCCAGCAGCGGGGACAGACCCTACGAGCAGTACTTC.

V is TRBV19 and J is TRBJ2-2; 7 bases fit TRBD1. Germline V gives CDR1 LNHDA, CDR2 SQIVND (reference sequence). V lost 7 bases, J lost 5 bases, and 10 bases stayed unmatched. The CDR3 extends over 15 amino acids. The CDR3 region has the DNA TGTGCCAGTACCCCGACAGGGTGGGGGACCGGGGAGCTGTTTTTT. Translating it yields CASTPTGWGTGELFF.

The rearrangement links TRBV7-3 to TRBJ2-1; 7 nucleotides agree with TRBD1. V lost 7 bases, J lost 2 bases, and 8 bases stayed unmatched. Germline CDR1 SGHTA, CDR2 FQGTGA. The CDR3 runs to 15 residues. In nucleotides, the CDR3 is TGTGCCAGCACCCTAGACAGGGCGCCCTACAATGAGCAGTTCTTC. It specifies CASTLDRAPYNEQFF.

The chain joins TRBV7-9 to TRBJ1-1; 8 nucleotides match TRBD1. Germline CDR1 is SEHNR and CDR2 is FQNEAQ (reference sequence). This CDR3 comprises 14 residues. V dropped 5 bases and J dropped 10; count of bases not matched to a gene: 12. The CDR3 sequence: CASSRLPGGKGAFF. CDR3 in DNA: TGTGCCAGCAGCCGCCTCCCAGGGGGCAAGGGAGCTTTCTTT. Using reference TRBV7-9 and TRBJ1-1 for the parts outside the CDR3, the full variable domain is DTGVSQNPRHKITKRGQNVTFRCDPISEHNRLYWYRQTLGQGPEFLTYFQNEAQLEKSRLLSDRFSAERPKGSFSTLEIQRTEQGDSAMYLCASSRLPGGKGAFFGQGTRLTVV.

For this clone: With a much larger clone just one base away, this may be a read error. The gene calls are TRBV6-5 and TRBJ1-1; TRBD1 matches 7 bases. Germline lookup yields CDR1 MNHEY and CDR2 SVGAGI. The CDR3 length is 14 residues. Unmatched junction bases numbered 3, after V lost 4 bases and J lost 1 base. CDR3 nucleotides: TGTGCCAGCAGTTCCGGGACAGCGAACACTGAAGCTTTCTTT. It translates to CASSSGTANTEAFF.

The chain uses TRBV5-6 and TRBJ2-5; 13 bases are a match to TRBD2. The CDR3 has 16 residues. Germline V gene sequence: CDR1 SGHDT, CDR2 YYEEEE. The V gene end was trimmed by 0 bases and the J gene end by 5 bases; junction bases not matched to a gene: 4. CDR3 nucleotides: TGTGCCAGCAGCTTGGGGACTAGCGGGGGACGGGAGACCCAGTACTTC. It is translated as CASSLGTSGGRETQYF.